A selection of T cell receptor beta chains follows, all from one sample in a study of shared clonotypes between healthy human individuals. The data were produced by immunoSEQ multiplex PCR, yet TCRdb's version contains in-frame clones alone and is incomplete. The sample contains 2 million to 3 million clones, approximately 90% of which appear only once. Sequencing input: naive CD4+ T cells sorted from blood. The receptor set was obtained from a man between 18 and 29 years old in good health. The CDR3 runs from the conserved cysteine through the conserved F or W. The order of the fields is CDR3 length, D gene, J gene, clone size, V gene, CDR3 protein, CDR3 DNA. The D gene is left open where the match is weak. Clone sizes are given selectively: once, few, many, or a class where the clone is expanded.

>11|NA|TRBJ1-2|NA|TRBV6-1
CASKGALSYTF
TGTGCCAGCAAAGGGGCTTTGAGCTACACCTTC
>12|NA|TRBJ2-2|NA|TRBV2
CASSESTQELFF
TGTGCCAGCAGTGAATCAACCCAGGAGCTGTTTTTT
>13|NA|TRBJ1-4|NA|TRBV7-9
CASSLGANEKLFF
TGTGCCAGCAGCCTCGGTGCTAATGAAAAACTGTTTTTT
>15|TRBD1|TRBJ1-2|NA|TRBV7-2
CASSLARQGAGGYTF
TGTGCCAGCAGCTTGGCCCGACAGGGGGCGGGAGGCTACACCTTC
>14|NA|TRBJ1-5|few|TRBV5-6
CASSWRGSHQPQHF
TGTGCCAGCAGCTGGCGGGGCTCCCATCAGCCCCAGCATTTT
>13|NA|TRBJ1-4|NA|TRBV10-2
CASSEGVGEKLFF
TGCGCCAGCAGTGAGGGAGTGGGTGAAAAACTGTTTTTT
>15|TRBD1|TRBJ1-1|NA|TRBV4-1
CASSHSRAGGTEAFF
TGCGCCAGCAGCCATTCGCGGGCAGGGGGCACTGAAGCTTTCTTT
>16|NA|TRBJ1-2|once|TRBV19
CASSPEYQGWSYGYTF
TGTGCCAGTAGTCCAGAATATCAGGGGTGGAGCTATGGCTACACCTTC
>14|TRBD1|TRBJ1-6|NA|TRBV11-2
CASSYRQGASPLHF
TGTGCCAGCAGCTACAGACAGGGCGCTTCACCCCTCCACTTT
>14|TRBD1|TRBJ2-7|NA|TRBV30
CAWRSQTGPYEQYF
TGTGCCTGGAGATCCCAGACAGGGCCCTACGAGCAGTACTTC
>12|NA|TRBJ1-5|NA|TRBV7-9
CASSLGSGPQHF
TGTGCCAGCAGCCTAGGGTCTGGGCCCCAGCATTTT